The rows below give T cell receptor beta chains drawn from one sample of a study of beta chain features in type 1 diabetes. TCRdb keeps only in-frame clones here, not all; method: immunoSEQ multiplex PCR. The sample includes fewer than 450,000 clones, roughly 12% seen only once; the top ten take roughly 0.015%. The sample comprised naive CD4+ T cells from blood. These receptors all stem from a woman aged 18-29 years with type 1 diabetes. Both conserved end residues are part of each CDR3. A D gene is named only where the DNA matches it firmly. Clone size is shown for a subset of rows, as once, few, many or a class of expanded clone.

V gene,clone size,J gene,D gene,CDR3 protein,CDR3 DNA
TRBV9,few,TRBJ2-5,TRBD1,CASSVGQGAGETQYF,TGTGCCAGCAGCGTAGGTCAGGGGGCAGGGGAGACCCAGTACTTC
TRBV7-9,-,TRBJ1-4,-,CASSIIMQGTTNEKLFF,TGTGCCAGCAGCATTATCATGCAGGGAACAACTAATGAAAAACTGTTTTTT
TRBV14,few,TRBJ1-2,-,CASGKTVNYGYTF,TGTGCCAGCGGGAAGACAGTTAACTATGGCTACACCTTC
TRBV30,-,TRBJ2-5,-,CAWTLMETQYF,TGTGCCTGGACTCTTATGGAGACCCAGTACTTC
TRBV30,few,TRBJ2-1,TRBD2,CAWSRGLGSGRNNEQFF,TGTGCCTGGAGTAGGGGGCTGGGTAGCGGGAGGAACAATGAGCAGTTCTTC
TRBV19,-,TRBJ1-1,TRBD1,CASSSQGAGTEAFF,TGTGCCAGTAGTAGCCAGGGGGCTGGGACTGAAGCTTTCTTT
TRBV30,few,TRBJ1-2,TRBD1,CAWSSGQGLIGSDGYTF,TGTGCCTGGAGTAGCGGACAGGGGTTGATTGGAAGTGATGGCTACACCTTC
TRBV7-9,few,TRBJ2-7,TRBD1,CASRSTGDRWPYEQYF,TGTGCCAGCAGAAGTACAGGGGACAGATGGCCCTACGAGCAGTACTTC
TRBV14,few,TRBJ2-5,-,CASSQRLLQETQYF,TGTGCCAGCAGCCAACGACTACTCCAAGAGACCCAGTACTTC
TRBV2,-,TRBJ2-1,TRBD2,CASSRGLAGSYNEQFF,TGTGCCAGCAGTCGGGGACTAGCGGGCTCCTACAATGAGCAGTTCTTC
TRBV18,-,TRBJ1-5,TRBD1,CASSLDRVAGQPQHF,TGTGCCAGCTCTCTCGACAGGGTCGCTGGTCAGCCCCAGCATTTT
TRBV7-3,few,TRBJ2-1,TRBD2,CASSLRASGGYNEQFF,TGTGCCAGCAGCTTAAGGGCTAGCGGGGGATACAATGAGCAGTTCTTC
TRBV28,few,TRBJ2-7,-,CASSVTPTYEQYF,TGTGCCAGCAGTGTGACACCCACCTACGAGCAGTACTTC
TRBV14,few,TRBJ1-1,-,CASSYRRPTEAFF,TGTGCCAGCAGCTACAGGCGGCCCACTGAAGCTTTCTTT
TRBV2,few,TRBJ2-3,-,CASSEDWRDTQYF,TGTGCCAGCAGTGAAGACTGGAGAGATACGCAGTATTTT